Listed below are T cell receptor beta chains from one sample, sequenced in a study of a mutant IDH1 vaccine in newly diagnosed glioma. Some clones are missing from TCRdb's copy, which holds only in-frame ones; the method was immunoSEQ multiplex PCR. The data hold approximately 61,000 clones, with 80% observed a single time. No antigen has been assigned to these receptors. Here the sequenced sample was PBMCs, taken from a glioma patient whose treatment included an IDH1 peptide vaccine. The receptors here all came from a man aged 50 to 59 with glioma. CDR3s include the opening cysteine and the closing phenylalanine or tryptophan. D genes are given only for firm matches. Clone size is shown for a subset of rows, as once, few, many or a class of expanded clone.

>TRBV6-5|TRBJ1-2|14|.|.
TGTGCCAGCAGTCCTCTGACAGTCCTACATGGCTACACCTTC
CASSPLTVLHGYTF
>TRBV5-4|TRBJ2-5|11|.|.
TGTGCCAGCAGCTTGTATGAGACCCAGTACTTC
CASSLYETQYF
>TRBV4-2|TRBJ2-7|15|TRBD2|large
TGTGCCAGCAGCCAAGCTCGGGAGGGGGGATACGAGCAGTACTTC
CASSQAREGGYEQYF
>TRBV13|TRBJ2-1|15|TRBD1|.
TGTGCCAGCAGCTTAGTGCAGGGGGCGGTAGATGAGCAGTTCTTC
CASSLVQGAVDEQFF
>TRBV9|TRBJ2-5|15|TRBD2|.
TGTGCCAGCAGCTTAACGGGGGGTTTCCAAGAGACCCAGTACTTC
CASSLTGGFQETQYF
>TRBV7-2|TRBJ2-1|13|.|.
TGTGCCAGCAGCTTTGGAGGGGTGGGTGAGCAGTTCTTC
CASSFGGVGEQFF
>TRBV7-2|TRBJ1-5|15|.|.
TGTGCCAGCAGCTTACGGGGCGGGGTGGGTCAGCCCCAGCATTTT
CASSLRGGVGQPQHF
>TRBV28|TRBJ2-5|13|.|.
TGTGCCAGCAGCGGAAGGGGGAGGGAGACCCAGTACTTC
CASSGRGRETQYF
>TRBV7-8|TRBJ2-7|16|.|.
TGTGCCAGCAGCGGCACATGGACACCGGGCGGGTACGAGCAGTACTTC
CASSGTWTPGGYEQYF
>TRBV2|TRBJ2-7|14|.|.
TGTGCCAGCAGACCGGGACCAAGCTCCTACGAGCAGTACTTC
CASRPGPSSYEQYF
>TRBV11-2|TRBJ2-3|16|TRBD2|.
TGTGCCAGCAGACCGGGACTAGCGGGTTCCGCAGATACGCAGTATTTT
CASRPGLAGSADTQYF
>TRBV19|TRBJ2-6|18|TRBD1|once
TGTGCCAGTAGTATGGGGCAGGGGGCGTATTCTGGGGCCAACGTCCTGACTTTC
CASSMGQGAYSGANVLTF
>TRBV5-6|TRBJ2-4|12|.|medium-sized
TGTGCCAGCAGCTTGGTGGGAAACATTCAGTACTTC
CASSLVGNIQYF
>TRBV29-1|TRBJ2-5|12|.|.
TGCAGCGTTGTGGGGGTTAGGGAGACCCAGTACTTC
CSVVGVRETQYF
>TRBV29-1|TRBJ1-1|14|TRBD1|few
TGCAGCGTTGGGTACAGGGGGAAAAACACTGAAGCTTTCTTT
CSVGYRGKNTEAFF
>TRBV7-2|TRBJ1-2|12|.|.
TGTGCCAGCAGTACTCTTAATGCCGGCTACACCTTC
CASSTLNAGYTF
>TRBV9|TRBJ2-1|16|.|few
TGTGCCAGCAGCGTAGTAGTTTACGGCTCCTACAATGAGCAGTTCTTC
CASSVVVYGSYNEQFF
>TRBV10-3|TRBJ1-2|16|TRBD1|.
TGTGCCATCAGGACTGACAGGGCCAGGCAAGCAGAAGGCTACACCTTC
CAIRTDRARQAEGYTF
>TRBV4-3|TRBJ2-1|17|.|.
TGCGCCAGCAGCCAAGTTCACAGGGAAGATTTCGACAATGAGCAGTTCTTC
CASSQVHREDFDNEQFF
>TRBV18|TRBJ2-5|13|.|.
TGTGCCAGCTCACCAACGGCCGAAGAGACCCAGTACTTC
CASSPTAEETQYF
>TRBV11-3|TRBJ1-5|14|TRBD1|.
TGTGCCAGCAGCGCGGACAGGGTTGGTCAGCCCCAGCATTTT
CASSADRVGQPQHF
>TRBV18|TRBJ2-5|17|.|.
TGTGCCAGCTCACCCGCCCGGGTTGGGGGAGTCCAAGAGACCCAGTACTTC
CASSPARVGGVQETQYF
>TRBV5-1|TRBJ2-7|14|.|.
TGCGCCAGCAGCACGGGGGGCCGGGACCACTTGCTGTACTTC
CASSTGGRDHLLYF